Shown below are 18 T cell receptor beta chains from a single sample sequenced in a study of cytomegalovirus exposure and HLA in healthy donors. Profiling relied on immunoSEQ multiplex PCR, and the TCRdb table lists in-frame clones only, not all of them. The sample includes 110,000 to 150,000 clones, about 90% of them seen just once. The sample was PBMCs. Receptor source: a woman aged 25 to 39 in good health and CMV-seropositive.

The chain links TRBV2 to TRBJ2-3; 7 nucleotides match TRBD2. Germline CDR1 SNHLY, CDR2 FYNNEI. Germline trimming cut 3 bases from V and 5 bases from J; bases unmatched to any gene: 5. The CDR3 is made up of 14 amino acids. CDR3 DNA: TGTGCCAGCAGTGAGGTGGGAGGGGAAGATACGCAGTATTTT. This translates into CASSEVGGEDTQYF.

V usage is TRBV18 and J usage is TRBJ2-7, with a weak D call TRBD2 (5 bases). The germline CDR1 and CDR2 sequences are KGHSH and LQKENI. CDR3 length equals 15 residues. The germline V and J ends were trimmed by 1 base and 5 bases, with 15 bases remaining between them. CDR3 nucleotides: TGTGCCAGCTCACCACTTGAGGGCTCTAGTAACGAGCAGTACTTC. Protein: CASSPLEGSSNEQYF.

This chain uses TRBV7-9 with TRBJ2-3; the match to TRBD2 covers 7 bases. The length of the CDR3 is 14 residues. Per germline, CDR1 SEHNR and CDR2 FQNEAQ (reference sequence). V lost 3 bases, J lost 5 bases, and 5 bases stayed unmatched. CDR3 sequence (DNA): TGTGCCAGCAGCTTGGGGGGGGTCAGAGATACGCAGTATTTT. Translated, it gives CASSLGGVRDTQYF. Looking up the rest from reference TRBV7-9 and TRBJ2-3 gives the full variable domain: DTGVSQNPRHKITKRGQNVTFRCDPISEHNRLYWYRQTLGQGPEFLTYFQNEAQLEKSRLLSDRFSAERPKGSFSTLEIQRTEQGDSAMYLCASSLGGVRDTQYFGPGTRLTVL.

The chain carries TRBV6-5 and TRBJ2-1; 8 bases map to TRBD1. V gave up 8 bases and J gave up 6 bases; unmatched junction bases: 12. Germline values: CDR1 MNHEY, CDR2 SVGAGI. The CDR3 sequence is 15 residues long. The CDR3 region is CASSTDRAPINEQFF. CDR3 in DNA: TGTGCCAGCTCGACGGACAGGGCGCCTATCAATGAGCAGTTCTTC.

This clone was seen once. J is TRBJ2-5 and V is TRBV5-1; TRBD2 aligns across 10 bases. The V segment lost 1 base and the J segment 2 bases; nucleotides outside the gene matches: 2. This CDR3 comprises 15 residues. Germline values: CDR1 SGHRS, CDR2 YFSETQ. This CDR3 reads CASSLTSGVQETQYF. In nucleotides, the CDR3 is TGCGCCAGCAGCTTGACTAGCGGGGTACAAGAGACCCAGTACTTC. Full variable domain (missing parts from reference TRBV5-1 and TRBJ2-5): KAGVTQTPRYLIKTRGQQVTLSCSPISGHRSVSWYQQTPGQGLQFLFEYFSETQRNKGNFPGRFSGRQFSNSRSEMNVSTLELGDSALYLCASSLTSGVQETQYFGPGTRLLVL.

The chain couples TRBV7-2 to TRBJ1-6; 11 nucleotides agree with TRBD1. J lost 2 bases, V lost 5 bases, and 2 bases had no gene match. The CDR3 has 16 residues. Germline assignment: CDR1 SGHTA and CDR2 FQGNSA. The CDR3 loop is CASSTGQGAYNSPLHF. Here the CDR3 DNA reads TGTGCCAGCAGCACGGGACAGGGGGCCTATAATTCACCCCTCCACTTT. The whole variable domain, remainder taken from reference TRBV7-2 and TRBJ1-6, is GAGVSQSPSNKVTEKGKDVELRCDPISGHTALYWYRQSLGQGLEFLIYFQGNSAPDKSGLPSDRFSAERTGGSVSTLTIQRTQQEDSAVYLCASSTGQGAYNSPLHFGNGTRLTVT.

This clone was seen only once. This rearrangement joins TRBV6-5 to TRBJ1-1, with no clear D. With 2 bases removed from V and 7 bases from J, the gap between germline ends came to 11 bases. The CDR3 spans 13 residues. Per germline, CDR1 MNHEY and CDR2 SVGAGI. In DNA form, the CDR3 reads TGTGCCAGCAGTTACAAAGGTTCTAGTGAAGCTTTCTTT. Amino acids: CASSYKGSSEAFF.

The CDR3 nucleotides read TGTGCCAGCAGCTTGGAATGGACAGGGGGCGGGAATCAGCCCCAGCATTTT. Amino acid sequence: CASSLEWTGGGNQPQHF. The rearrangement uses TRBV5-8 and TRBJ1-5; TRBD1 agrees at 11 bases. Germline V CDR1 and CDR2: SGHTS, YDEGEE. V lost 0 bases, J lost 4 bases, and 6 bases stayed unmatched. The CDR3 runs to 17 residues.

The chain links TRBV4-1 to TRBJ2-5, with TRBD2 matching over 9 bases. Germline CDR1 MGHRA, CDR2 YSYEKL. The CDR3 sequence is 15 residues long. Trimming removed 3 bases from V and 3 bases from J; junction bases left unmatched: 5. DNA of the CDR3: TGCGCCAGCAGCCACGCCTTAGCGGGGGAAGAGACCCAGTACTTC. It yields the protein CASSHALAGEETQYF.

In this sample, this clone turned up once. V and J are TRBV6-5 and TRBJ1-5; 10 bases are shared with TRBD1. The CDR3 runs to 16 residues. V lost 0 bases to trimming and J lost 3 bases; unmatched junction nucleotides: 2. Germline loops: CDR1 MNHEY, CDR2 SVGAGI. The CDR3 DNA reads as TGTGCCAGCAGTTACTCGGACAGGGGGAACAATCAGCCCCAGCATTTT. Protein: CASSYSDRGNNQPQHF.

This clone has just one count. The chain employs TRBV7-9 and TRBJ2-7; D is uncertain. CDR3 size: 16 residues. Trimming took off 5 bases at V and 0 bases at J, with 17 bases between the two ends. CDR1 SEHNR and CDR2 FQNEAQ come from the germline V gene (reference sequence). The CDR3 loop reads CASSPPPTALSYEQYF. CDR3 in DNA: TGTGCCAGCAGCCCCCCACCAACTGCACTCTCCTACGAGCAGTACTTC.

The chain carries TRBV13 and TRBJ2-3, with 10 positions matching TRBD2. Germline V gene sequence: CDR1 PRHDT, CDR2 FYEKMQ (reference sequence). CDR3 size: 15 residues. V lost 4 bases to trimming and J lost 1 base; unmatched junction nucleotides: 2. DNA of the CDR3: TGTGCCAGCAGCTCGGGACTAGCGCGCACAGATACGCAGTATTTT. This sequence encodes CASSSGLARTDTQYF. Drawing the rest from reference TRBV13 and TRBJ2-3, the complete variable domain is AAGVIQSPRHLIKEKRETATLKCYPIPRHDTVYWYQQGPGQDPQFLISFYEKMQSDKGSIPDRFSAQQFSDYHSELNMSSLELGDSALYFCASSSGLARTDTQYFGPGTRLTVL.

This clone appeared a single time. This rearrangement joins TRBV2 to TRBJ1-5, with D uncertain. CDR3 length equals 13 residues. In germline, CDR1 is SNHLY, CDR2 FYNNEI. The V and J ends lost 6 bases and 3 bases respectively, with 9 bases between them. In DNA form, the CDR3 reads TGTGCCAGCAGCCGGGAAAACAATCAGCCCCAGCATTTT. Residues: CASSRENNQPQHF.

In this sample, this clone turned up once. This chain uses TRBV28 with TRBJ1-6; D uncertain. The CDR3 consists of 14 residues. The V end lost 2 bases, the J end lost 7 bases, and 9 bases lay between the germline ends. Germline V CDR1 and CDR2: MDHEN, SYDVKM. CDR3 in amino acids: CASSLTQENSPLHF. The CDR3 nucleotides are TGTGCCAGCAGTTTAACTCAGGAAAATTCACCCCTCCACTTT.

The genes are TRBV4-1 and TRBJ1-4; 7 bases agree with TRBD1. The CDR3 contains 16 residues. V dropped 1 base and J dropped 8; count of bases not matched to a gene: 10. Germline CDR1 and CDR2: MGHRA and YSYEKL. The CDR3, as DNA: TGCGCCAGCAGCCAAGGCGACAGGGCATTGGGCGAAAAACTGTTTTTT. Encoded protein: CASSQGDRALGEKLFF.

The chain uses TRBV10-3 and TRBJ2-3, with D tentatively TRBD1 (6 bases). Germline V gene lookup returns CDR1 ENHRY and CDR2 SYGVKD. V was pared by 0 bases and J by 4 bases, with 8 bases between. CDR3 length equals 14 residues. CDR3 sequence (DNA): TGTGCCATCAGTGAGTCGAAGGGGGCAGATACGCAGTATTTT. It yields the protein CAISESKGADTQYF.

The rearrangement uses TRBV6-5 and TRBJ1-1, with a tentative D call TRBD1 (6 bases). Germline assignment: CDR1 MNHEY and CDR2 SVGAGI. Trimming took 6 bases from V and 4 from J, leaving 18 bases between them. The CDR3 length is 15 residues. The CDR3 DNA is TGTGCCAGCAGACGCCGCGGGGGGGCGGTCACTGAAGCTTTCTTT. As protein: CASRRRGGAVTEAFF.

The chain links TRBV28 to TRBJ2-3, with 7 bases lining up with TRBD1. CDR1 MDHEN and CDR2 SYDVKM come from the germline V gene. V lost 8 bases, J lost 3 bases, and 8 bases stayed unmatched. The CDR3 has 14 residues. CDR3 in DNA: TGTGCCAGCCGCGAGCCGGGACAGACAGATACGCAGTATTTT. This gives the protein CASREPGQTDTQYF.